This TCR beta chain was sequenced during a study of cytomegalovirus exposure and HLA in healthy donors. A note on this clone: The antigen is not known.

Study outcomes and limitations: Researchers reported in a later analysis that a missense DCLRE1C variant was tied to TCR beta V- and J-gene trimming.

V shed 3 bases and J shed 6 bases, with 13 bases lying between them. Germline CDR1 SGHRS, CDR2 YFSETQ. The CDR3 spans 15 residues. PCR employed 60 Vbeta and 13 Jbeta primers. Method: immunoSEQ multiplex PCR; TCRdb's copy keeps in-frame clones and lacks some. The sample lists around 130,000 clones, about 86% occurring once. The sample was PBMCs. The gene calls are TRBV5-1 and TRBJ1-6, with a possible D match to TRBD1 (5 bases). The sequence came from a woman aged 35 to 49 in good health and CMV-seronegative. CDR3 loop: CASSSNGQGNSPLHF. CDR3 coding DNA: TGCGCCAGCAGCTCCAATGGCCAGGGTAATTCACCCCTCCACTTT.